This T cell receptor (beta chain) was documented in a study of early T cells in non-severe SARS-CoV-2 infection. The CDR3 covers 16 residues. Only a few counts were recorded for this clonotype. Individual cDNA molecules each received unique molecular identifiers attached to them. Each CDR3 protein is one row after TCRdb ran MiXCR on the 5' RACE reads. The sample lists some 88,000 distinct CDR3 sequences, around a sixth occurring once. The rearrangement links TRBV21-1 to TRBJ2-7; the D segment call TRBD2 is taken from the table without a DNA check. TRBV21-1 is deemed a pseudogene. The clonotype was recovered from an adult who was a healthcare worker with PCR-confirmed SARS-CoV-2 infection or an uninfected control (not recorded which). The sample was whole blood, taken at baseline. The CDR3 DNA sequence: TGTGCCAGCAGGGTTTGGGTTAGACGAGGGTCCTACGAGCAGTACTTC. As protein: CASRVWVRRGSYEQYF.